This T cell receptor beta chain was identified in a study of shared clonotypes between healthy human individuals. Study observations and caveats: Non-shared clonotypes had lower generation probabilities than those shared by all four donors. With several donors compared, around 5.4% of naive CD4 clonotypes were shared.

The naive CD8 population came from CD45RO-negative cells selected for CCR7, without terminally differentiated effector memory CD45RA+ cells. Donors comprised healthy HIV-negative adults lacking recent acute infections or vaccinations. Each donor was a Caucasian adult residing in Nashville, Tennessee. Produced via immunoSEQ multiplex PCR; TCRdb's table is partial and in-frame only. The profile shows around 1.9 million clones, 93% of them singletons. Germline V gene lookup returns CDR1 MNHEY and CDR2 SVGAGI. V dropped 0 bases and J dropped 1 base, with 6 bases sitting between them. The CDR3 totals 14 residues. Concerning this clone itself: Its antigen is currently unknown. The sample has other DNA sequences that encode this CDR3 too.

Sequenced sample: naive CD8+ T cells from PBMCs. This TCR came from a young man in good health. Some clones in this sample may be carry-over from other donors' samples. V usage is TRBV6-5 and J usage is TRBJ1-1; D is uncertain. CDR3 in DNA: TGTGCCAGCAGTTACTCGCGCCAGAACACTGAAGCTTTCTTT. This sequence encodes CASSYSRQNTEAFF.